This TCR beta chain was recovered during a study of CD4 T cells in relation to SARS-CoV-2 and coronaviruses. Broader study findings: Samples before the pandemic and after infection were not matched within any donor. Monoreactive clones expanded significantly more to SARS-CoV-2 than crossreactive clones did.

CDR3 length: 11 residues. Germline V lookup: CDR1 SEHNR, CDR2 FQNEAQ (reference sequence). V was clipped by 4 bases and J by 4 bases, with 5 bases between them. Repertoires were generated with immunoSEQ multiplex PCR, while TCRdb's copy carries only in-frame clones and drops some. The data contain more than 55,000 clones, 75% to 90% of them seen just once; the ten biggest clones take up 1.4%. Unexposed donor CD4+ T cells date from 2011-2018, before the COVID-19 pandemic. A note on this clone: Antigen specificity is unknown.

This sequence joins TRBV7-9 and TRBJ2-7; D uncertain. Sequenced: memory CD4+ T cells from PBMCs. The TCR comes from a human donor in good health. The CDR3 sequence is CASSSAYEQYF. The CDR3 DNA sequence: TGTGCCAGCAGCTCTGCTTACGAGCAGTACTTC.